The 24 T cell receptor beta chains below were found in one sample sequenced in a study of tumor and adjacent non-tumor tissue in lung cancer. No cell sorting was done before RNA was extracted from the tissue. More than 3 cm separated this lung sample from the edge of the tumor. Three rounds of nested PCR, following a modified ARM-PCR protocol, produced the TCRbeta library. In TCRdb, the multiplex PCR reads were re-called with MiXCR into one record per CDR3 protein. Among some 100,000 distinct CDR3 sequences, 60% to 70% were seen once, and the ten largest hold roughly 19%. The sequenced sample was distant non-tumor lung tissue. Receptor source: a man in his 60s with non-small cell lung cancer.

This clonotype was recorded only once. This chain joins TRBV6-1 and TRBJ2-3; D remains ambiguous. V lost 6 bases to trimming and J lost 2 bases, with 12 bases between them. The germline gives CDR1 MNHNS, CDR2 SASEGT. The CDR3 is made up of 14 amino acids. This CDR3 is CASSVGSHTDTQYF. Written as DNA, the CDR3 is TGTGCCAGCAGCGTGGGTAGCCACACAGATACGCAGTATTTT.

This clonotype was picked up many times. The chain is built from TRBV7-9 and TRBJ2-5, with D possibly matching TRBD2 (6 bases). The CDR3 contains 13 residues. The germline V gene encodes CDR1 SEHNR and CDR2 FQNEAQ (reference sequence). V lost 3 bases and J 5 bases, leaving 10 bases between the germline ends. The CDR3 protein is CASSFRRGETQYF. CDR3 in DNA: TGTGCCAGCAGCTTTAGGAGGGGCGAGACCCAGTACTTC. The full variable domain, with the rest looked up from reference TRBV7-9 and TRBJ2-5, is DTGVSQNPRHKITKRGQNVTFRCDPISEHNRLYWYRQTLGQGPEFLTYFQNEAQLEKSRLLSDRFSAERPKGSFSTLEIQRTEQGDSAMYLCASSFRRGETQYFGPGTRLLVL.

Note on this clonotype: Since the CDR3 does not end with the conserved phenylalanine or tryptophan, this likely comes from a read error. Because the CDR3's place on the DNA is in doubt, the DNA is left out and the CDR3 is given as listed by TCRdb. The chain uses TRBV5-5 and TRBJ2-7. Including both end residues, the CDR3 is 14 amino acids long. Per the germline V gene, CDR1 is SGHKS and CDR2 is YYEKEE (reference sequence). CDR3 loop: CASSAMGSSYEQYL.

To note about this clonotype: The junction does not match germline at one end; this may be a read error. This CDR3 is CTSRLTGNNEQFF. The CDR3 nucleotides read TGTACCAGCAGACTGACAGGGAACAATGAGCAGTTCTTC. This chain joins TRBV6-5 and TRBJ2-1; 7 bases fit TRBD1. The CDR3 consists of 13 residues. Looked up from germline, CDR1 is MNHEY and CDR2 is SVGAGI.

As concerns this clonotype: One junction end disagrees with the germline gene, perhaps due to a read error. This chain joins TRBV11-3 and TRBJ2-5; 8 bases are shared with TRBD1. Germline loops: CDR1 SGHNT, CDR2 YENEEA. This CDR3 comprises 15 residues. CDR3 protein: CARSLGGQGQETHNF. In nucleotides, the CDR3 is TGTGCCAGGAGCTTAGGCGGACAGGGCCAAGAGACCCATAACTTC.

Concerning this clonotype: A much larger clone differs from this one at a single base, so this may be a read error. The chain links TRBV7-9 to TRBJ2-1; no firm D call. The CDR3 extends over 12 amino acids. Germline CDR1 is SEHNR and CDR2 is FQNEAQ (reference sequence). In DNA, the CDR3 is TGTGCCAGCTGCTTAGAAGGGAATGAGCAGTTCTTC. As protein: CASCLEGNEQFF.

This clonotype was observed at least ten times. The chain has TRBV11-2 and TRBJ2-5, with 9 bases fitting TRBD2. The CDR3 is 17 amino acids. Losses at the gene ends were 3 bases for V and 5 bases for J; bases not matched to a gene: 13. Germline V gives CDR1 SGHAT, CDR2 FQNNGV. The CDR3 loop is CASSFGLARGRGETQYF. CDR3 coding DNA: TGTGCCAGCAGCTTTGGACTAGCGAGGGGGCGCGGCGAGACCCAGTACTTC.

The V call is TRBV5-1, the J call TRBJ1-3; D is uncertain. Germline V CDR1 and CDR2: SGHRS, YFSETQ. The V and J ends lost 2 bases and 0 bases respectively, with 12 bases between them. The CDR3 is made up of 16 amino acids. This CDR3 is CASSLAGLSSGNTIYF. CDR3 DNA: TGCGCCAGCAGCTTAGCCGGTTTGAGCTCTGGAAACACCATATATTTT.

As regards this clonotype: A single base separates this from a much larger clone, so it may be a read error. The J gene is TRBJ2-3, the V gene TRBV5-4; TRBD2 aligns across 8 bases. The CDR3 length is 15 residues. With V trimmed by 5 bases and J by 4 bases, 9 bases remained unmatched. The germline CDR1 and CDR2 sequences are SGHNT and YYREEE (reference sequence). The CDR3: CASRPGLARPDTQYF. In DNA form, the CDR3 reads TGTGCCAGCAGGCCCGGACTAGCTAGGCCAGATACGCAGTATTTT.

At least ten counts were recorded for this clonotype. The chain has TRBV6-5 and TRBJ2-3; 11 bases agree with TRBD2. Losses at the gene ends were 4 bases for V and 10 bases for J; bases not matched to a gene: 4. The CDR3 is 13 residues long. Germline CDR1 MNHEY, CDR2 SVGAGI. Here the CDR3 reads CASSSVAGGPQYF. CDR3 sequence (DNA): TGTGCCAGCAGTTCCGTAGCGGGGGGGCCGCAGTATTTT.

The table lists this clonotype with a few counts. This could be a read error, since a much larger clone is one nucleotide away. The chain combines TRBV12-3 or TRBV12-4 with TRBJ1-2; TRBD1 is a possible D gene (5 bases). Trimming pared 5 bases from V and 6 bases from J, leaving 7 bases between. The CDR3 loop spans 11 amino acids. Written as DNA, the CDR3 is TGTGCCAGCAGTATAGGGGATGGCTACACCTTC. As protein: CASSIGDGYTF.

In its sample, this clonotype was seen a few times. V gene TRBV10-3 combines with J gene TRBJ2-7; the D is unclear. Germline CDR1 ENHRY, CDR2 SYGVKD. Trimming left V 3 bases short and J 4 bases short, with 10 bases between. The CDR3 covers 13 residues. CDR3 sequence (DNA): TGTGCCATCAGTGATGGTCAATTATACGAGCAGTACTTC. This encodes CAISDGQLYEQYF.

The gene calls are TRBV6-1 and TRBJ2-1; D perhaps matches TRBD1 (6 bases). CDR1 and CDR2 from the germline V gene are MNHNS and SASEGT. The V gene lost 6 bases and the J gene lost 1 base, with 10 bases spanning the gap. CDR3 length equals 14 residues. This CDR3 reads CASSIGQSYNEQFF. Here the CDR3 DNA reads TGTGCCAGCAGCATTGGACAGTCCTACAATGAGCAGTTCTTC.

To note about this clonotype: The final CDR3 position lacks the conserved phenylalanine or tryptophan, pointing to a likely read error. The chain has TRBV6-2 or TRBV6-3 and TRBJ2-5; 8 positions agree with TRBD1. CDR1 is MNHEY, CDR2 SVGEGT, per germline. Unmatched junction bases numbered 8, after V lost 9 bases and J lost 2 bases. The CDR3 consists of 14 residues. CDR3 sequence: CASRIQGGQETQYL. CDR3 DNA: TGTGCCAGTAGGATACAGGGGGGTCAAGAGACCCAGTACTTA.

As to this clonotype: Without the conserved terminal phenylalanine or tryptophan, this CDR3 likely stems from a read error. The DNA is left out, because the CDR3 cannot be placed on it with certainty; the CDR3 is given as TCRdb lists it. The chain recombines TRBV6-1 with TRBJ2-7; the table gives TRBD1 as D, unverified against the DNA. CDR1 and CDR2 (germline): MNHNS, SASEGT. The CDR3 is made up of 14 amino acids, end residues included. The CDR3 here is CASSWDSTPLEQYL.

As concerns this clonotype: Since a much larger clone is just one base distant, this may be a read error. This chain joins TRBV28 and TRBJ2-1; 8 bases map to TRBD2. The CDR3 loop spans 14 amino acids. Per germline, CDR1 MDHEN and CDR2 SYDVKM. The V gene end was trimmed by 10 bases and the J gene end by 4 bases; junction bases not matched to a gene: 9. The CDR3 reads CANSTGGGYNEQFF. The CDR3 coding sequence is TGTGCCAATTCGACCGGGGGGGGGTACAATGAGCAGTTCTTC. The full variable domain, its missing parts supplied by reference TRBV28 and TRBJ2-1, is DVKVTQSSRYLVKRTGEKVFLECVQDMDHENMFWYRQDPGLGLRLIYFSYDVKMKEKGDIPEGYSVSREKKERFSLILESASTNQTSMYLCANSTGGGYNEQFFGPGTRLTVL.

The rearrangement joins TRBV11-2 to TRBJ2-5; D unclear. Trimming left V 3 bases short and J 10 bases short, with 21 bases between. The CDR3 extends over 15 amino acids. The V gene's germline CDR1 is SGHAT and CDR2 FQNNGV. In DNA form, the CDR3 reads TGTGCCAGCAGCTTGCCCCCGCTATCGAGATGTGACCAGTACTTC. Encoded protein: CASSLPPLSRCDQYF.

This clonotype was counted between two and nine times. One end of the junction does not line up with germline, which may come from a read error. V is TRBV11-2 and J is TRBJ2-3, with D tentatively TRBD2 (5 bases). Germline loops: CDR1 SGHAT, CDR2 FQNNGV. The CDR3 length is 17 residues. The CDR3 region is CANSPPSAGPSTDTQYF. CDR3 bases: TGTGCCAACAGCCCCCCGTCCGCGGGCCCGAGCACAGATACGCAGTATTTT.

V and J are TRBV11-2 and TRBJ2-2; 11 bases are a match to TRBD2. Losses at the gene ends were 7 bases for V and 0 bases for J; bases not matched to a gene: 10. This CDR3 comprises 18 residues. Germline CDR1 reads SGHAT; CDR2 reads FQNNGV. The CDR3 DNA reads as TGTGCCAGCATATCGGAACTAGCGGGAGCGACGAACACCGGGGAGCTGTTTTTT. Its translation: CASISELAGATNTGELFF.

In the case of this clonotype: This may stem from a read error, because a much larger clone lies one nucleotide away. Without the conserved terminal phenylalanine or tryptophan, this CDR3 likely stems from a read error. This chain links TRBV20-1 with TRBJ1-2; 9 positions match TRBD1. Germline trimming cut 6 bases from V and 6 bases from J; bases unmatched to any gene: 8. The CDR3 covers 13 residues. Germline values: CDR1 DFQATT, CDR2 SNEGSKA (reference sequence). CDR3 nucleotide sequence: TGCAGTGCGAGGACAGGGGTTTCGGATGGCTACACCCTC. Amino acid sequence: CSARTGVSDGYTL.

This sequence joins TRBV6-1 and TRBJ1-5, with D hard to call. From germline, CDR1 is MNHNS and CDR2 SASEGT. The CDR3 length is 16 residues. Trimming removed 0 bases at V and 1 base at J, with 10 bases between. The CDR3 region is CASSEASWESNQPQHF. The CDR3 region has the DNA TGTGCCAGCAGTGAAGCGTCTTGGGAAAGCAATCAGCCCCAGCATTTT.

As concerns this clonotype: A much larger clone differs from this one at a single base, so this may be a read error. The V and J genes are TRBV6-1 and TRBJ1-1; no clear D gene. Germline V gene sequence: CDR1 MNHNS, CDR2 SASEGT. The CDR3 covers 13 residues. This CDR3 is CASSPTRSTGAFF. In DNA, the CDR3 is TGTGCCAGCAGCCCAACTCGGAGCACTGGAGCTTTCTTT.

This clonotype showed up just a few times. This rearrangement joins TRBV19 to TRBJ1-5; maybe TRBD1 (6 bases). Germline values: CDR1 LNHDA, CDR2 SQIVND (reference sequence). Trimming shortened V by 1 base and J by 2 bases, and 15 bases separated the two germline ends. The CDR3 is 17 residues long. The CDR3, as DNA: TGTGCCAGTAGTATAGGGGGGGGCCCCCCGGGCAATCAGCCCCAGCATTTT. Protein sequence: CASSIGGGPPGNQPQHF.

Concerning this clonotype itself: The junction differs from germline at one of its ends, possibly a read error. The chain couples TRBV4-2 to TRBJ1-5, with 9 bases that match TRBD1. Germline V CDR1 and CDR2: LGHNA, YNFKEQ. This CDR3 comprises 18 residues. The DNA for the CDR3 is TGTGCTAGCAGCCAAGAAAACACCGGGACAGGGAGCAATCAGCCCCAGCATTTT. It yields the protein CASSQENTGTGSNQPQHF.